This T cell receptor beta chain was sequenced in a study of spatial heterogeneity in lung cancer (dated by TCRdb to between 2018 and 2021). With regard to the full study: Beta-chain transcripts were consistently detected in greater numbers than alpha-chain transcripts, which likely reflected higher beta-chain transcript abundance. In the raw uncorrected reads, each unique combination of TCR and UMI appeared on average more than ten times. In non-small cell lung cancer, the study made a quantitative comparison of TCR alpha and beta repertoires among multiple tumor regions, matched nontumor lung and blood. Nonsynonymous mutation counts, determined by whole-exome sequencing of tumor tissue, were related to features of the TCR repertoire. At surgery, hundreds of tumor regions, 64 matched nontumor lung samples and 56 PBMC samples were TCR-sequenced for both alpha and beta chains. Paper-wide results and their limitations: Confirming at a functional level the hypothesis that regional TCRs recognize regional mutations was considered to require additional single-cell paired TCR alpha and beta sequencing. Ubiquitous expanded tumor TCRs were detected in blood more often at tumor resection than at routine follow-up.

This clonotype came up many times. Its antigen has not been determined. No much larger clone exists at a distance of one base, and base qualities are not known. The protocol used for the library was 5' RACE. The instrument given in TCRdb is NextSeq 500. In the TCR library protocol, a unique molecular identifier was attached to each TCR cDNA molecule so that PCR and sequencing errors could be corrected. From the authors' description of their analysis: TCR identification, UMI-based error correction and CDR3 extraction were performed with Decombinator tools. TCRs above a frequency of 2 per 1,000, corresponding to the top 1% of the tumor frequency distribution, were defined as expanded. Renyi diversity was computed with the R vegan package after each repertoire had been subsampled 100 times to 5,000 TCRs. CDR3 similarity networks were built from amino acid triplet string-kernel similarity, with CDR3s being connected when pairwise similarity was above 0.82. In-frame beta chains were kept once TCRdb had trimmed the public reads at Q25 with fastp and called clones with MiXCR. For every CDR3 protein sequence, its rows merge into one entry that carries the most common genes and DNA. The V and J calls and clone size are TCRdb's, not the authors'. The sample contains about 36,000 distinct CDR3 sequences, around 5.5% of them found a single time. Under 30% of the sample rests with the top ten.

The time point tag for this specimen amounts to: sample taken at primary tumor resection. TCR sequencing used whole RNA extracted from tumor and nontumor lung tissue, or from cryopreserved PBMC samples, without cell sorting. The donors were 60 to 80 patients from the lung TRACERx cohort who had early-stage, untreated non-small cell lung cancer. Patients were selected for TCR sequencing only if sufficient RNA was available from at least two tumor regions. The TCR originated in a female donor with early-stage non-small cell lung cancer. Sequencing used PBMCs, obtained at surgery.

The bases read TGTGCCAGCAGCTTAAGGACAGGGGGCTACAATGAGCAGTTCTTC. This codes for CASSLRTGGYNEQFF. In this chain, TRBV7-2 is recombined with TRBJ2-1; TRBD1 fits 10 bases in the junction. The CDR3 contains 15 residues, cysteine and phenylalanine counted. Just the 45-base CDR3 DNA is kept, in frame starting at base 1. Clipping removes 2 bases from V and 3 bases from J, with 1 as the unmatched junction base count. CDR1 and CDR2 were assigned from the germline V gene as SGHTA and FQGNSA.